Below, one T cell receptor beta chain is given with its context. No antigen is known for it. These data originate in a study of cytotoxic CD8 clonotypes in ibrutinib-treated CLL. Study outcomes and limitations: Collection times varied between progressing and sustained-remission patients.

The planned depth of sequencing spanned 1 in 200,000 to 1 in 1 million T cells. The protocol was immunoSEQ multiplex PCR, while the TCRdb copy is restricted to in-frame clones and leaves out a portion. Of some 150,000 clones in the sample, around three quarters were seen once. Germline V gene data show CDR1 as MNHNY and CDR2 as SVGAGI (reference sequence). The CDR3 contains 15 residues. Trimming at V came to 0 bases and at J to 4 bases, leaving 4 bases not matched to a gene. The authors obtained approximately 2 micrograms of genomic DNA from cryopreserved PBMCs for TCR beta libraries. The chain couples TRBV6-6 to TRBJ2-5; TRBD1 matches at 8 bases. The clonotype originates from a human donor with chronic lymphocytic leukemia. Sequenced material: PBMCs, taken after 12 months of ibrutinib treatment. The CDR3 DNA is TGTGCCAGCAGTTACTCAGCAGGGGGCGGAGAGACCCAGTACTTC. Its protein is CASSYSAGGGETQYF.